This entry lists 29 T cell receptor beta chains sequenced from one sample in a study of blood T cell repertoires in COVID-19. Clones were read by immunoSEQ multiplex PCR, and TCRdb kept only the in-frame ones, dropping some. The table lists tens of thousands of clones, over 70% of them singletons. The sequenced sample consisted of peripheral blood. The receptors here all came from a man aged 45-65 years with acute or convalescent COVID-19.

The chain is built from TRBV25-1 and TRBJ1-1, with 8 nucleotides matching TRBD1. Germline CDR1 is MGHDK and CDR2 is SYGVNS. The CDR3 is made up of 14 amino acids. J gave up 3 bases and V 4 bases, and 4 bases lay outside the gene matches. This CDR3 is CASSAGTGYTEAFF. The CDR3 DNA sequence: TGTGCCAGCAGTGCGGGGACAGGTTACACTGAAGCTTTCTTT.

The V and J genes are TRBV19 and TRBJ1-4; tentative D call: TRBD1 (5 bases). V lost 3 bases and J 0 bases, leaving 8 bases between the germline ends. CDR1 and CDR2 (germline): LNHDA, SQIVND (reference sequence). The CDR3 has 15 residues. The CDR3 region is CASSIGGATNEKLFF. The DNA of the CDR3 is TGTGCCAGTAGTATTGGGGGGGCAACTAATGAAAAACTGTTTTTT.

The rearrangement uses TRBV28 and TRBJ2-7, with 8 nucleotides matching TRBD1. The CDR3 is 16 residues long. V shed 4 bases and J 0 bases; nucleotides not matched to a gene: 8. Germline V gene lookup returns CDR1 MDHEN and CDR2 SYDVKM. CDR3 protein: CASSYQLGTGSYEQYF. The CDR3 DNA reads TGTGCCAGCAGTTACCAACTGGGGACAGGCTCCTACGAGCAGTACTTC.

The chain links TRBV2 to TRBJ1-6, with D unclear. V dropped 6 bases and J dropped 1 base, with 10 bases sitting between them. CDR3 length equals 15 residues. Germline CDR1 is SNHLY and CDR2 is FYNNEI. CDR3 amino acids: CASRGAPSYNSPLHF. CDR3 in DNA: TGTGCCAGCAGGGGAGCCCCGTCCTATAATTCACCCCTCCACTTT.

The J gene is TRBJ1-2, the V gene TRBV28; D is unresolved. CDR3 length: 13 amino acids. V lost 4 bases and J lost 4, with 10 bases in between. Germline V CDR1 and CDR2: MDHEN, SYDVKM. CDR3 coding DNA: TGTGCCAGCAGTTCCCAGGCGGGCTATGGCTACACCTTC. Its translation: CASSSQAGYGYTF.

This chain links TRBV11-3 with TRBJ2-2; 11 bases are shared with TRBD1. With V trimmed by 5 bases and J by 5 bases, 4 bases remained unmatched. The CDR3 has 15 residues. The germline CDR1 and CDR2 sequences are SGHNT and YENEEA. CDR3 DNA sequence: TGTGCCAGCAGCGGGACAGGGGGGGATACCGGGGAGCTGTTTTTT. Translated, it gives CASSGTGGDTGELFF. Filled out from reference TRBV11-3 and TRBJ2-2, the complete variable domain reads EAGVVQSPRYKIIEKKQPVAFWCNPISGHNTLYWYLQNLGQGPELLIRYENEEAVDDSQLPKDRFSAERLKGVDSTLKIQPAELGDSAVYLCASSGTGGDTGELFFGEGSRLTVL.

The CDR3: CASSSRDRRGEKLFF. The CDR3 nucleotides are TGTGCCAGTAGTAGTCGGGACAGGCGAGGTGAAAAACTGTTTTTT. This rearrangement joins TRBV19 to TRBJ1-4, with 8 bases aligning to TRBD1. CDR3 length equals 15 residues. Germline CDR1 is LNHDA and CDR2 is SQIVND (reference sequence). Trimming took 4 bases from V and 7 from J; bases not matched to a gene: 8.

This clone was recorded a few times. The chain uses TRBV5-1 and TRBJ1-4, with 9 bases identical to TRBD1. The J segment lost 7 bases and the V segment lost 6 bases, leaving 7 bases of the junction unmatched. In germline, CDR1 is SGHRS, CDR2 YFSETQ. This CDR3 region has 14 residues. The CDR3 loop is CASTQDRGREKLFF. CDR3 DNA: TGCGCCAGCACGCAGGACAGGGGCCGTGAAAAACTGTTTTTT.

The CDR3 nucleotides are TGTGCCAGCAGTGGTCGACAGGCTGGTGGGGCCAACGTCCTGACTTTC. It yields the protein CASSGRQAGGANVLTF. V usage is TRBV6-1 and J usage is TRBJ2-6, with D maybe TRBD1 (6 bases). The CDR3 covers 16 residues. Germline V CDR1 and CDR2: MNHNS, SASEGT. Trimming left V 4 bases short and J 3 bases short, with 13 bases between.

The V call is TRBV5-1, the J call TRBJ1-1; TRBD1 matches 8 bases. Germline CDR1 SGHRS, CDR2 YFSETQ. Losses at the gene ends were 3 bases for V and 3 bases for J; bases not matched to a gene: 16. CDR3 length: 18 amino acids. The CDR3 loop is CASSYSRTGPSGDTEAFF. The CDR3 DNA reads TGCGCCAGCAGCTACTCCCGGACAGGGCCGAGTGGGGACACTGAAGCTTTCTTT.

This rearrangement joins TRBV6-5 to TRBJ2-7, with 14 bases lining up with TRBD2. V lost 6 bases, J lost 4 bases, and 5 bases stayed unmatched. CDR3 length: 15 residues. The germline V gene has CDR1 MNHEY and CDR2 SVGAGI. This CDR3 is CASSPGTSGGYEQYF. The DNA of the CDR3 is TGTGCCAGCAGCCCCGGGACTAGCGGGGGTTACGAGCAGTACTTC.

The genes are TRBV7-2 and TRBJ1-4; D possibly corresponds to TRBD1 (6 bases). CDR1 is SGHTA and CDR2 is FQGNSA in the germline V gene. The CDR3 has 15 residues. With 6 bases removed from V and 3 bases from J, the gap between germline ends came to 14 bases. CDR3: CASRIWGRANEKLFF. In DNA form, the CDR3 reads TGTGCCAGCAGGATATGGGGGCGGGCTAATGAAAAACTGTTTTTT. Based on the CDR3 plus reference TRBV7-2 and TRBJ1-4, the full variable domain is GAGVSQSPSNKVTEKGKDVELRCDPISGHTALYWYRQSLGQGLEFLIYFQGNSAPDKSGLPSDRFSAERTGGSVSTLTIQRTQQEDSAVYLCASRIWGRANEKLFFGSGTQLSVL.

This sequence joins TRBV29-1 and TRBJ1-1; the match to TRBD1 covers 7 bases. With V trimmed by 3 bases and J by 1 base, 2 bases remained unmatched. This CDR3 is 13 amino acids long. Germline V gives CDR1 SQVTM, CDR2 ANQGSEA. In nucleotides, the CDR3 is TGCAGCGTTGAGGGACAGCCGAACACTGAAGCTTTCTTT. Translating gives CSVEGQPNTEAFF.

The chain uses TRBV4-3 and TRBJ2-2, with 8 positions matching TRBD1. The CDR3 extends over 16 amino acids. V shed 3 bases and J 3 bases; nucleotides not matched to a gene: 6. Germline V gene sequence: CDR1 LGHNA, CDR2 YSLEER. CDR3 DNA: TGCGCCAGCAGCCATGGACAGGGCCGCGACACCGGGGAGCTGTTTTTT. It is translated as CASSHGQGRDTGELFF.

The chain is built from TRBV12-3 or TRBV12-4 and TRBJ1-1; D gene uncertain. Trimming removed 6 bases from V and 5 bases from J, with 13 bases in between. There are 13 residues in the CDR3. The CDR3: CASRSVRETEAFF. The DNA of the CDR3 is TGTGCCAGCAGATCGGTTAGGGAGACTGAAGCTTTCTTT.

This clone was detected once. The gene calls are TRBV5-5 and TRBJ1-5; no clear D. CDR3 length: 14 residues. Trimming pared 2 bases from V and 6 bases from J, leaving 12 bases between. Germline V gives CDR1 SGHKS, CDR2 YYEKEE (reference sequence). The CDR3: CASSFSPAPQPQHF. CDR3 nucleotide sequence: TGTGCCAGCAGCTTTTCACCCGCGCCTCAGCCCCAGCATTTT.

The gene calls are TRBV7-8 and TRBJ2-1; TRBD2 agrees at 8 bases. The J segment lost 4 bases and the V segment lost 7 bases, leaving 15 bases of the junction unmatched. Germline V gene lookup returns CDR1 SGHVS and CDR2 FQNEAQ. This CDR3 comprises 17 residues. CDR3 DNA sequence: TGTGCCAGCACCCAGCCTAGCGGGCTTCAGATTTACAATGAGCAGTTCTTC. Protein: CASTQPSGLQIYNEQFF.

The gene calls are TRBV5-1 and TRBJ1-4; 7 positions agree with TRBD1. Germline-derived CDR1 and CDR2 are SGHRS and YFSETQ. The V and J ends lost 1 base and 0 bases, in that order; junction bases with no gene match: 3. The CDR3 covers 16 residues. The CDR3 DNA reads TGCGCCAGCAGCTTGCAGGGGGATTCAACTAATGAAAAACTGTTTTTT. Translating gives CASSLQGDSTNEKLFF.

This rearrangement joins TRBV7-2 to TRBJ1-2; possible D gene TRBD1, 6 bases. This CDR3 is built from 14 residues. V dropped 5 bases and J dropped 8 bases, with 18 bases sitting between them. Germline V gene lookup returns CDR1 SGHTA and CDR2 FQGNSA. CDR3 sequence reads: CASSRNAGGGGYTF. DNA for the CDR3: TGTGCCAGCAGCCGCAACGCTGGCGGGGGCGGCTACACCTTC.

This clone was detected once. The chain recombines TRBV19 with TRBJ2-3; tentatively, D is TRBD2 (6 bases). V lost 1 base and J lost 2, with 10 bases in between. CDR3 length equals 15 residues. Germline-derived CDR1 and CDR2 are LNHDA and SQIVND (reference sequence). In DNA, the CDR3 is TGTGCCAGTAGTATAGGGCTAGCGAACACAGATACGCAGTATTTT. This sequence encodes CASSIGLANTDTQYF.

This chain uses TRBV7-2 with TRBJ2-7, with a tentative D call TRBD2 (6 bases). The CDR3 is 14 amino acids. The germline V gene has CDR1 SGHTA and CDR2 FQGNSA. The V gene lost 1 base and the J gene lost 0 bases, with 7 bases spanning the gap. CDR3 DNA sequence: TGTGCCAGCAGCTTAGTCGGGAGCTCCTACGAGCAGTACTTC. Translating it yields CASSLVGSSYEQYF.

The chain uses TRBV5-6 and TRBJ2-7; D remains unclear. Trimming cost V 4 bases and J 3 bases, with 14 bases left between them. Per the germline V gene, CDR1 is SGHDT and CDR2 is YYEEEE. CDR3 length: 14 amino acids. CDR3 in DNA: TGTGCCAGCAGCCGACTTGAGCTATACTACGAGCAGTACTTC. It codes for CASSRLELYYEQYF.

The chain uses TRBV28 and TRBJ2-4; TRBD1 matches 7 bases. Unmatched junction bases numbered 8, after V lost 3 bases and J lost 0 bases. Germline V gives CDR1 MDHEN, CDR2 SYDVKM. The CDR3 spans 17 residues. The CDR3 spells CASSFADRRLAKNIQYF. The CDR3 DNA reads as TGTGCCAGCAGTTTCGCGGACAGGAGGCTAGCCAAAAACATTCAGTACTTC.

The chain recombines TRBV9 with TRBJ1-6, with D uncertain. The V and J ends lost 0 bases and 2 bases respectively, with 9 bases between them. The CDR3 contains 16 residues. Germline V gene sequence: CDR1 SGDLS, CDR2 YYNGEE. The CDR3 DNA reads as TGTGCCAGCAGCGTAGTGGCAGATCCCTATAATTCACCCCTCCACTTT. It specifies CASSVVADPYNSPLHF. The variable domain in full, with the rest retrieved from reference TRBV9 and TRBJ1-6, is DSGVTQTPKHLITATGQRVTLRCSPRSGDLSVYWYQQSLDQGLQFLIQYYNGEERAKGNILERFSAQQFPDLHSELNLSSLELGDSALYFCASSVVADPYNSPLHFGNGTRLTVT.

DNA of the CDR3: TGTGCCAGCAGCCCTAATCCGGGGACAGGGGGGTTCCTGGGGGCCCTCCACTTT. Translating gives CASSPNPGTGGFLGALHF. This chain connects TRBV9 to TRBJ1-6; 11 bases match TRBD1. CDR3 length: 18 residues. J was trimmed by 14 bases and V by 4 bases; bases with no gene match: 20. CDR1 and CDR2 from the germline V gene are SGDLS and YYNGEE.

The V and J genes are TRBV6-5 and TRBJ1-4; D gene ambiguous. CDR1 MNHEY and CDR2 SVGAGI come from the germline V gene. CDR3 length: 13 residues. Trimming left V 0 bases short and J 8 bases short, with 7 bases between. CDR3 DNA: TGTGCCAGCAGTTACTCAGTGAGGGAAAAACTGTTTTTT. Translation: CASSYSVREKLFF.

The V call is TRBV28, the J call TRBJ1-1; D possibly corresponds to TRBD1 (6 bases). Trimming pared 6 bases from V and 0 bases from J, leaving 14 bases between. From germline, CDR1 is MDHEN and CDR2 SYDVKM. The CDR3 has 15 amino acids. The CDR3 DNA sequence: TGTGCCAGCAGCTCTGGGGGGGCCCTGAACACTGAAGCTTTCTTT. It is translated as CASSSGGALNTEAFF.

The chain couples TRBV29-1 to TRBJ2-5; 11 bases agree with TRBD1. The CDR3 is made up of 14 amino acids. Germline CDR1 and CDR2: SQVTM and ANQGSEA. V lost 3 bases to trimming and J lost 5 bases; unmatched junction nucleotides: 5. CDR3 sequence (DNA): TGCAGCGTTGACTTGGACAGGGGGCAGGAGACCCAGTACTTC. Translation gives CSVDLDRGQETQYF. The entire variable domain, with the rest obtained from reference TRBV29-1 and TRBJ2-5, is as follows: SAVISQKPSRDICQRGTSLTIQCQVDSQVTMMFWYRQQPGQSLTLIATANQGSEATYESGFVIDKFPISRPNLTFSTLTVSNMSPEDSSIYLCSVDLDRGQETQYFGPGTRLLVL.

This chain joins TRBV19 and TRBJ1-4; no definite D call. CDR1 is LNHDA and CDR2 is SQIVND in the germline V gene (reference sequence). The CDR3 is made up of 14 amino acids. Between the trimmed V and J ends, which lost 3 bases and 5 bases, there was a span of 10 bases. The CDR3 here is CASSIDGMNEKLFF. The DNA of the CDR3 is TGTGCCAGTAGTATTGACGGGATGAATGAAAAACTGTTTTTT.